This T cell receptor beta chain was sequenced in a study of T cells after yellow fever vaccination (dated by TCRdb to about 2019). Concerning the study at large: The SMART-Seq v4 Ultra Low Input RNA kit was used to prepare libraries from fractions with low cell numbers. Bulk TCR alpha and beta repertoires were sequenced longitudinally to track T-cell clones before and after primary and booster YFV17D yellow fever vaccination. Two healthy male donors, one aged 18 to 30 and one aged 30 to 40 years, made up the cohort. Blood was collected at multiple timepoints before and after primary and secondary immunization, and bulk PBMC replicates and cell subsets were isolated. General conclusions and limits of the study: A small fraction of clonotypes showed up in both the CD4 and CD8 compartments, probably as a result of convergent recombination. After the booster, most clones that had expanded after primary vaccination were detected again (approximately 97% of CD4 and under 90% of CD8), suggesting broad maintenance of memory. Compared with the primary T-cell response, the secondary T-cell response was faster but weaker, reaching its peak on day 5 rather than on day 15. Because only a couple of donors were included in the study, the extent to which the findings can be generalized is limited. FACS-sorted repertoires could contain abundant contaminating clonotypes from the bulk population, so computational filtering was required.

Synthesis of TCR cDNA relied on 5'RACE template switching, a step that introduced a universal primer site along with unique molecular identifiers. Priming of cDNA synthesis was performed from both the TCR alpha and TCR beta constant segments. Two PCR steps were used to amplify libraries, with sample barcodes and sequencing adapters being added in the second step. Sequencing of libraries was performed on Illumina HiSeq 2500 (2x100 bp) or NovaSeq (2x150 bp). Processing in the source paper ran as follows. MIGEC handled demultiplexing of reads and collapsing into UMI consensus sequences, while MiXCR performed V(D)J alignment. Vaccine-responding clonotypes were defined with edgeR using replicate PBMC samples, requiring FDR below 0.01 and a log2 fold change above 5 up to day 15. Each bulk clonotype received a CD4 or CD8 identity based on whether the sequenced CD4 or CD8 repertoire contained that clonotype at higher abundance. The public reads were run again by TCRdb, first through fastp at Q25 and then through MiXCR, and only productive beta chains were kept. Each entry merges the rows of one CDR3 protein and shows their most common DNA and genes. The V and J calls were determined by TCRdb, not by the authors. The sample records 450,000 to 550,000 distinct CDR3 sequences, around a fifth of which are singletons. The ten biggest clones cover less than 20% of the sample.

The treatment or condition label, read with the paper, signifies: live attenuated yellow fever vaccine strain. At every blood-draw timepoint, two biological replicates of bulk PBMCs were collected. PBMCs were isolated from peripheral blood using a standard Ficoll-Paque protocol. RNA was extracted with TriZol from bulk PBMCs, CD4 and CD8 fractions, and dextramer-positive and dextramer-negative fractions. Points on this clonotype: Its target antigen remains unknown. The sample holds no much larger clone one base away, and base qualities are not on file.

The CDR3 holds 17 amino acids from the cysteine to the phenylalanine. This entry keeps only the CDR3 DNA: 51 bases, framed from base 1. A distance of 13 bases separates the germline ends of V and J, which lose 0 bases and 0 bases respectively. The sample was PBMCs, taken roughly 23 days after the first yellow fever vaccination. The TCR sequence derives from a man in his late teens or twenties who received the YFV17D yellow fever vaccine. The chain is encoded by TRBV12-3 or TRBV12-4 joined to TRBJ2-3; the D gene is not confidently resolved. The bases read TGTGCCAGCAGTTTAGCGCGCCTCGGACCGAGCACAGATACGCAGTATTTT. Translated, this gives CASSLARLGPSTDTQYF.